The present T cell receptor beta chain was sequenced within a study of blood T cell repertoires in COVID-19. Germline values: CDR1 MNHNY, CDR2 SVGAGI (reference sequence). The CDR3 runs 15 residues. V shed 0 bases and J shed 2 bases, with 10 bases lying between them. Sequencing was performed with immunoSEQ multiplex PCR; in TCRdb, only in-frame clones are kept and a portion is missing. The sample contains some 98,000 clones, roughly 82% of which appear only once. The origin of this receptor is a man aged 65 to 79 with active or convalescent COVID-19. The chain carries TRBV6-6 and TRBJ1-2, with a tentative D call TRBD1 (5 bases). Sequenced: peripheral blood. The DNA for the CDR3 is TGTGCCAGCAGTTACTCGGGCAGGGCAAACTATGGCTACACCTTC. This encodes CASSYSGRANYGYTF.